This TCR beta chain is drawn from a study of OX40 agonist ivuxolimab in advanced cancers. Study summary: Treatment of patients was with ivuxolimab, an agonistic anti-OX40 (CD134) antibody. Three patients, one with hepatocellular carcinoma and two with cutaneous melanoma, achieved partial responses. Study results and caveats: Doses of 0.1 to 3.0 mg/kg were accompanied by clonal expansion of CD4+ and CD8+ blood T cells by week 6.

V dropped 7 bases and J dropped 7 bases, with 19 bases sitting between them. This CDR3 region has 15 residues. Germline lookup yields CDR1 MNHNY and CDR2 SVGAGI (reference sequence). Sampled blood was obtained at baseline, cycle 4 day 1, and cycle 7 day 1. Notes on this clone: Its antigen is unknown.

Generated by immunoSEQ multiplex PCR, the TCRdb table keeps only in-frame clones and is missing some. The table has 15,000 to 20,000 clones, about 86% seen once; the top ten hold 40% to 50%. The chain uses TRBV6-6 and TRBJ2-2; D might be TRBD2 (5 bases). The sequence was collected from an adult with an advanced solid tumor such as melanoma, head and neck, liver or kidney cancer. The specimen comprised CD4+ or CD8+ T cells sorted from blood, sampled in a trial of the OX40 agonist ivuxolimab. The CDR3 reads CASTYGLSESGELFF. CDR3 nucleotide sequence: TGTGCCAGCACCTATGGACTGAGCGAGAGCGGGGAGCTGTTTTTT.